Detailed here is one TCR beta chain. The data stem from a study of blood T cell repertoires in COVID-19. Study information: PBMCs, B-cell-depleted T cells, or T cells provided the cDNA or gDNA that made up the material.

Sequencing used immunoSEQ multiplex PCR; TCRdb keeps in-frame clones, though not all of them. The sample consists of 35,000 to 45,000 clones, about nine tenths of them appearing once. Source material: peripheral blood. This clonotype originated in a human donor in a cohort sampled during active COVID-19.

CDR3 in DNA: TGTGCCAGCAGTTTAAGGGGGAACACCGGGGAGCTGTTTTTT. Its protein is CASSLRGNTGELFF. V usage is TRBV27 and J usage is TRBJ2-2, with a weak D call TRBD1 (5 bases). The CDR3 runs 14 residues. V gave up 2 bases and J gave up 1 base, with 5 bases separating them. CDR1 and CDR2 (germline): MNHEY, SMNVEV (reference sequence).